The 22 T cell receptor beta chains presented below share a single source sample, sequenced in a study of T cells after yellow fever vaccination. Each CDR3 protein gets one entry after TCRdb re-called the 5' RACE reads with MiXCR. The repertoire holds roughly 32,000 distinct CDR3 sequences, with around 7% as singletons. The sequencing here drew on PBMCs, either bulk or a sorted T-cell subset (CD4+, CD8+, memory, or dextramer-sorted; not recorded which), taken on the day of the first yellow fever vaccination. All receptors come from a man younger than 35 who received the YFV17D yellow fever vaccine.

There are many counts of this clonotype. The CDR3 reads CASSEVFFPEQYV. In nucleotides, the CDR3 is TGTGCCAGCAGTGAAGTGTTCTTTCCCGAGCAGTACGTC. V and J are TRBV2 and TRBJ2-7, with unresolved D. Germline assignment: CDR1 SNHLY and CDR2 FYNNEI. Trimming took off 1 base at V and 6 bases at J, with 10 bases between the two ends. The CDR3 is 13 amino acids.

The rearrangement joins TRBV5-6 to TRBJ2-3; 11 nucleotides line up with TRBD2. Trimming cost V 0 bases and J 5 bases; bases outside gene matches: 2. Germline CDR1 is SGHDT and CDR2 is YYEEEE. This CDR3 has 15 residues. In DNA form, the CDR3 reads TGTGCCAGCAGCTTGGCCACTAGCGGGGGAGATACGCAGTATTTT. Residues: CASSLATSGGDTQYF.

This clonotype was seen repeatedly, ten times or more. The V call is TRBV30, the J call TRBJ2-7; 7 bases are a match to TRBD1. V lost 6 bases to trimming and J lost 3 bases; unmatched junction nucleotides: 5. CDR1 and CDR2 from the germline V gene are GTSNPN and SVGIG (reference sequence). The CDR3 loop spans 12 amino acids. The CDR3 loop reads CACDRVDYEQYF. The CDR3 region has the DNA TGTGCCTGCGACAGGGTGGACTACGAGCAGTACTTC.

The chain uses TRBV10-3 and TRBJ1-3, with 7 bases fitting TRBD1. V lost 4 bases, J lost 0 bases, and 9 bases stayed unmatched. CDR3 length: 17 amino acids. The germline V gene encodes CDR1 ENHRY and CDR2 SYGVKD. CDR3 residues: CAISGRDSLSSGNTIYF. CDR3 in DNA: TGTGCCATCAGTGGTCGGGACAGTCTCTCCTCTGGAAACACCATATATTTT.

In this sample, this clonotype turned up many times. The rearrangement links TRBV2 to TRBJ2-7; 9 nucleotides match TRBD1. V was clipped by 6 bases and J by 2 bases; unmatched bases: 2. There are 13 residues in the CDR3. The germline CDR1 and CDR2 sequences are SNHLY and FYNNEI. The CDR3 is CASRGTGTYEQYF. The CDR3 DNA is TGTGCCAGCAGGGGGACAGGGACCTACGAGCAGTACTTC.

This clonotype was found many times. For the CDR3, the DNA is TGCAGTGCTGAGGGGGGCGGTGGGCAGCCCCAGCATTTT. As protein: CSAEGGGGQPQHF. The J gene is TRBJ1-5, the V gene TRBV20-1; tentatively, D is TRBD1 (6 bases). Germline V gene lookup returns CDR1 DFQATT and CDR2 SNEGSKA (reference sequence). The V end was cut by 5 bases, the J end by 7 bases, with 15 bases between. The CDR3 covers 13 residues.

This clonotype was counted at least ten times. The chain's CDR3 is CASRTGTETQYF. The CDR3 DNA reads TGTGCCAGCAGGACAGGGACAGAGACCCAGTACTTC. The V gene is TRBV6-2 or TRBV6-3, the J gene TRBJ2-5; 7 bases are a match to TRBD1. Germline-derived CDR1 and CDR2 are MNHEY and SVGEGT. The ends lost 6 bases at V and 4 bases at J; junction bases unmatched: 2. CDR3 length equals 12 residues.

In regard to this clonotype: This may be a read error, as it is one base from a much larger clone. V usage is TRBV27 and J usage is TRBJ2-3; D perhaps matches TRBD2 (5 bases). This CDR3 comprises 15 residues. Germline lookup yields CDR1 MNHEY and CDR2 SMNVEV (reference sequence). V gave up 5 bases and J gave up 5 bases, with 17 bases separating them. The CDR3 protein is CASSRRTGSRDTQYF. The CDR3 DNA reads TGTGCCAGCAGTCGCCGTACGGGGTCGCGAGATACGCAGTATTTT.

The chain employs TRBV12-3 or TRBV12-4 and TRBJ1-3, with D maybe TRBD1 (6 bases). V was shortened by 1 base and J by 0 bases, with 16 bases between the two germline ends. The CDR3 is 18 residues long. The CDR3 is CASSLDHRALVSGNTIYF. CDR3 DNA: TGTGCCAGCAGTTTAGACCACAGGGCCCTAGTCTCTGGAAACACCATATATTTT.

This clonotype was picked up many times. This chain uses TRBV4-2 with TRBJ2-3; 12 nucleotides agree with TRBD2. Germline V gives CDR1 LGHNA, CDR2 YNFKEQ. This CDR3 region has 16 residues. V shed 4 bases, J shed 4 bases, and the junction held 6 bases outside the gene matches. CDR3 protein: CASSPLASGGADTQYF. The CDR3 DNA sequence: TGTGCCAGCAGCCCCCTGGCTAGCGGGGGGGCAGATACGCAGTATTTT.

This clonotype has a count of ten or more. The chain links TRBV6-2 or TRBV6-3 to TRBJ2-4; maybe TRBD2 (6 bases). Trimming stripped 4 bases from V and 12 bases from J, with 19 bases between. CDR3 length equals 14 residues. Per the germline V gene, CDR1 is MNHEY and CDR2 is SVGEGT. CDR3 region: CASSSIVYRDSQYF. In nucleotides, the CDR3 is TGTGCCAGCAGTTCAATAGTATACCGGGACTCTCAGTACTTC.

This clonotype appeared many times. The V gene is TRBV6-2 or TRBV6-3, the J gene TRBJ2-5, with 13 bases lining up with TRBD2. The CDR3 runs to 15 residues. From germline, CDR1 is MNHEY and CDR2 SVGEGT. Germline trimming cut 6 bases from V and 7 bases from J; bases unmatched to any gene: 8. CDR3 in DNA: TGTGCCAGCAGGAAAACTAGCGGGGGGGCTGGGACCCAGTACTTC. This sequence encodes CASRKTSGGAGTQYF.

The chain couples TRBV4-2 to TRBJ1-2, with D possibly matching TRBD1 (5 bases). This CDR3 is 18 amino acids long. V was trimmed by 3 bases and J by 8 bases, leaving 28 bases between them. Germline loops: CDR1 LGHNA, CDR2 YNFKEQ. The CDR3 spells CASSQDIGAGQLESGYTF. In DNA, the CDR3 is TGTGCCAGCAGCCAGGACATCGGAGCAGGCCAACTCGAAAGCGGCTACACCTTC.

This clonotype came up many times. The gene calls are TRBV20-1 and TRBJ2-1; no definite D call. V was shortened by 8 bases and J by 4 bases, with 12 bases between the two germline ends. This CDR3 comprises 12 residues. Germline values: CDR1 DFQATT, CDR2 SNEGSKA (reference sequence). The CDR3 nucleotides are TGCAGTTGGGGAAAGGAATACAATGAGCAGTTCTTC. Translation: CSWGKEYNEQFF.

This clonotype was observed at least ten times. The gene calls are TRBV20-1 and TRBJ1-2; D may be TRBD1 (5 bases). This CDR3 has 14 residues. CDR1 and CDR2 (germline): DFQATT, SNEGSKA (reference sequence). V was shortened by 6 bases and J by 0 bases, with 14 bases between the two germline ends. CDR3 loop: CSAVGGAANYGYTF. The CDR3 nucleotides are TGCAGTGCCGTTGGTGGGGCAGCTAACTATGGCTACACCTTC.

This clonotype was seen at least ten times. V usage is TRBV4-3 and J usage is TRBJ1-4; TRBD1 is a possible D gene (6 bases). V lost 1 base and J 8 bases, leaving 20 bases between the germline ends. Looked up from germline, CDR1 is LGHNA and CDR2 is YSLEER. CDR3 size: 17 residues. The CDR3 protein is CASSQGAGDYMSEKLFF. The CDR3 bases are TGCGCCAGCAGCCAAGGGGCAGGGGACTACATGAGCGAAAAACTGTTTTTT.

The chain is built from TRBV28 and TRBJ2-2, with a tentative D call TRBD1 (5 bases). Germline assignment: CDR1 MDHEN and CDR2 SYDVKM. Trimming took off 6 bases at V and 6 bases at J, with 11 bases between the two ends. The CDR3 spans 13 residues. The CDR3, as DNA: TGTGCCAGCAGCTCAGGGTCCCCCGGGGAGCTGTTTTTT. Residues: CASSSGSPGELFF.

This clonotype was recorded at least ten times. V and J are TRBV25-1 and TRBJ1-3; D uncertain. Between the trimmed V and J ends, which lost 7 bases and 0 bases, there was a span of 13 bases. This CDR3 has 15 amino acids. Germline V gives CDR1 MGHDK, CDR2 SYGVNS. CDR3 sequence: CASTPPGPSGNTIYF. The CDR3 DNA reads TGTGCCAGCACCCCCCCAGGTCCCTCTGGAAACACCATATATTTT.

DNA for the CDR3: TGCGCCAGCAGCGAACAGGGGGGTGCGGGAGCTTTCTTT. It is translated as CASSEQGGAGAFF. V and J are TRBV5-1 and TRBJ1-1, with 8 nucleotides matching TRBD1. Germline V gives CDR1 SGHRS, CDR2 YFSETQ. V gave up 4 bases and J gave up 10 bases; unmatched junction bases: 9. CDR3 length: 13 amino acids. Together with reference TRBV5-1 and TRBJ1-1, the CDR3 gives the full variable domain: KAGVTQTPRYLIKTRGQQVTLSCSPISGHRSVSWYQQTPGQGLQFLFEYFSETQRNKGNFPGRFSGRQFSNSRSEMNVSTLELGDSALYLCASSEQGGAGAFFGQGTRLTVV.

V usage is TRBV25-1 and J usage is TRBJ2-5; D tentatively fits TRBD1 or TRBD2 (5 bases each). CDR1 is MGHDK, CDR2 SYGVNS, per germline. The CDR3 contains 15 residues. V was shortened by 2 bases and J by 2 bases, with 12 bases between the two germline ends. CDR3 residues: CASSEGRDAQETQYF. The CDR3 coding sequence is TGTGCCAGCAGTGAAGGTCGGGACGCACAAGAGACCCAGTACTTC.

In its sample, this clonotype was seen many times. CDR3 sequence reads: CASSQATDRAFF. CDR3 DNA: TGTGCCAGCAGCCAAGCAACCGACCGAGCTTTCTTT. This chain links TRBV3-1 with TRBJ1-1; D ambiguous. Germline lookup yields CDR1 LGHDT and CDR2 YNNKEL (reference sequence). The CDR3 length is 12 residues. With 1 base removed from V and 10 bases from J, the gap between germline ends came to 10 bases.

This clonotype occurred many times. The CDR3 DNA reads TGCAGTGCTTGGGACGGACCTATTGCTGGCTACACCTTC. Amino acid sequence: CSAWDGPIAGYTF. This chain uses TRBV20-1 with TRBJ1-2; weak D call: TRBD1 (5 bases). The CDR3 sequence is 13 residues long. Germline V gene lookup returns CDR1 DFQATT and CDR2 SNEGSKA (reference sequence). V dropped 5 bases and J dropped 7 bases, with 17 bases sitting between them.